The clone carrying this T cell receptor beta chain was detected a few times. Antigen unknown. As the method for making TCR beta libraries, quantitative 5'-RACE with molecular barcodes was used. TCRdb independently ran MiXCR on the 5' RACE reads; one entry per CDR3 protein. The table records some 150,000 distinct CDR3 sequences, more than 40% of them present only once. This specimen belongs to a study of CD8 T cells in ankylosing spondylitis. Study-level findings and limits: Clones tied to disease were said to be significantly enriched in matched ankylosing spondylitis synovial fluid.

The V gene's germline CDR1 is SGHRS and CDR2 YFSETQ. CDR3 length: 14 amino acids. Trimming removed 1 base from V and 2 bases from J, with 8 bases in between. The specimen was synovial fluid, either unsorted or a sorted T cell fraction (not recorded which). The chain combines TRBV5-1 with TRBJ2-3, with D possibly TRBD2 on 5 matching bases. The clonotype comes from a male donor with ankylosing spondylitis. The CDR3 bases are TGCGCCAGCAGCTTGACGAGGGCCACAGATACGCAGTATTTT. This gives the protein CASSLTRATDTQYF.